These 5 T cell receptor beta chains came from one sample sequenced in a study of chemoradiotherapy in HPV16-positive cancers. Profiling relied on immunoSEQ multiplex PCR, and the TCRdb table lists in-frame clones only, not all of them. The data hold fewer than 35,000 clones, with approximately 93% observed a single time. Source: blood, taken from a patient who underwent chemoradiotherapy. The source of these receptors is a human donor with HPV-associated anogenital cancer.

The chain joins TRBV7-9 to TRBJ2-5; D may be TRBD2 (6 bases). V lost 5 bases to trimming and J lost 1 base, with 14 bases between them. Germline V gives CDR1 SEHNR, CDR2 FQNEAQ (reference sequence). The CDR3 is 15 amino acids. CDR3 nucleotide sequence: TGTGCCAGCAGCCCGGGAGAGATAATCCAAGAGACCCAGTACTTC. It specifies CASSPGEIIQETQYF.

The chain recombines TRBV5-1 with TRBJ2-7; D not resolved. The germline CDR1 and CDR2 sequences are SGHRS and YFSETQ. There are 15 residues in the CDR3. V lost 0 bases to trimming and J lost 0 bases, with 10 bases between them. The CDR3 spells CASSLDGQSSYEQYF. The CDR3 DNA reads TGCGCCAGCAGCTTGGATGGGCAGAGCTCCTACGAGCAGTACTTC.

The chain joins TRBV6-5 to TRBJ1-5; D is possibly TRBD1 (6 bases). V lost 6 bases, J lost 0 bases, and 12 bases lay in between. CDR1 and CDR2 from the germline V gene are MNHEY and SVGAGI. This CDR3 is built from 15 residues. The CDR3 protein is CASRKTGYSNQPQHF. CDR3 DNA: TGTGCCAGCAGGAAGACAGGATATAGCAATCAGCCCCAGCATTTT.

The chain uses TRBV7-6 and TRBJ2-7; unclear D gene. The CDR3 covers 14 residues. CDR1 and CDR2 (germline): SGHVS, FNYEAQ. Trimming removed 5 bases at V and 2 bases at J, with 13 bases between. CDR3 in DNA: TGTGCCAGCAGCACCATGAGAGGAACCTACGAGCAGTACTTC. It codes for CASSTMRGTYEQYF. Combining the CDR3 with reference TRBV7-6 and TRBJ2-7 gives the whole variable domain GAGVSQSPRYKVTKRGQDVALRCDPISGHVSLYWYRQALGQGPEFLTYFNYEAQQDKSGLPNDRFSAERPEGSISTLTIQRTEQRDSAMYRCASSTMRGTYEQYFGPGTRLTVT.

This clone was recorded once. The CDR3 DNA sequence: TGTGCCAGCAGCTTAGAGCGGCAGGGGGTAGGCACCATATATTTT. The encoded protein is CASSLERQGVGTIYF. The genes are TRBV7-2 and TRBJ1-3; 7 bases are shared with TRBD1. The V and J ends lost 1 base and 9 bases, in that order; junction bases with no gene match: 9. Germline loops: CDR1 SGHTA, CDR2 FQGNSA. There are 15 residues in the CDR3.